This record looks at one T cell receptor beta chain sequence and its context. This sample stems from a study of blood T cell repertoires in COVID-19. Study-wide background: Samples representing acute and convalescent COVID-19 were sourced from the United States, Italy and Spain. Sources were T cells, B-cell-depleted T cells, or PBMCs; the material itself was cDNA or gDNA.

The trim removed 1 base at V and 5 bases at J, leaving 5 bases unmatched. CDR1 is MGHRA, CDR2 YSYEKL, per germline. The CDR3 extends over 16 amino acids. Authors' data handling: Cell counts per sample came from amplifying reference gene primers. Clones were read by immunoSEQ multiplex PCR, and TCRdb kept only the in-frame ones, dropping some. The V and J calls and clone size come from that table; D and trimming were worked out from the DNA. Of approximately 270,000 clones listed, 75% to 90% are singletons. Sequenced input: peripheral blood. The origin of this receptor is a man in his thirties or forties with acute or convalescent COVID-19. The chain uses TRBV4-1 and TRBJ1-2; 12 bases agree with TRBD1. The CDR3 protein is CASSQGGDRGHYGYTF. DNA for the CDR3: TGCGCCAGCAGCCAAGGGGGGGACAGGGGGCATTATGGCTACACCTTC.